This T cell receptor beta chain was profiled in a study of T cell responses to AZD1222 COVID-19 vaccine. Study information: Pooled together were second doses at about 4 or about 12 weeks. Regarding the study as a whole: Nearly half of the spike-specific TCRs reportedly recognize variant regions that carry no mutations. Spike-wide vaccine-associated CD4 TCRs dominated at 160-218 and 743-854. Only 5 or 6 individuals given AZD1222 were seropositive at baseline.

Measured with immunoSEQ multiplex PCR; TCRdb has only the in-frame clones, and not every one. The repertoire includes approximately 110,000 clones, 88% of them detected once, and approximately 10% sits in the top ten. The CDR3 loop spans 16 amino acids. V was cut by 5 bases and J by 8 bases, with 21 bases left in between. Germline CDR1 is MDHEN and CDR2 is SYDVKM. On this clone: Its specificity is unknown.

This clonotype originated in an adult in good health. The V and J genes are TRBV28 and TRBJ1-4; possible D gene TRBD1, 5 bases. Sequencing was performed on peripheral blood, taken on day 0 of AZD1222 vaccination. CDR3 residues: CASSLRGRTNAEKLFF. The CDR3 nucleotides are TGTGCCAGCAGTCTAAGGGGAAGGACGAACGCGGAAAAACTGTTTTTT. The variable domain in full, completed from reference TRBV28 and TRBJ1-4, reads DVKVTQSSRYLVKRTGEKVFLECVQDMDHENMFWYRQDPGLGLRLIYFSYDVKMKEKGDIPEGYSVSREKKERFSLILESASTNQTSMYLCASSLRGRTNAEKLFFGSGTQLSVL.